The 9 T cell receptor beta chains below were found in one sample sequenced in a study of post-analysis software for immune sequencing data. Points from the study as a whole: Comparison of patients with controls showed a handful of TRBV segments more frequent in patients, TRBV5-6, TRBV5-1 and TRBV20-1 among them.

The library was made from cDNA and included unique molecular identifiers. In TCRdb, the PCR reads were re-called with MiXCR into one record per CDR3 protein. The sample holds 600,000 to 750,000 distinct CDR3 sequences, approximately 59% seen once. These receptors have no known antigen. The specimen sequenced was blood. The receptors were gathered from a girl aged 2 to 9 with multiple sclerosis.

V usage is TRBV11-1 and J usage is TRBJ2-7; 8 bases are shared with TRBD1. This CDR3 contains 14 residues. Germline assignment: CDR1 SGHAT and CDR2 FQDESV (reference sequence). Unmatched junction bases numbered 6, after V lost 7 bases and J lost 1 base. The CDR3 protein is CASTQDRESYEQYF. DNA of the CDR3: TGTGCCAGCACCCAGGACAGGGAGTCCTACGAGCAGTACTTC.

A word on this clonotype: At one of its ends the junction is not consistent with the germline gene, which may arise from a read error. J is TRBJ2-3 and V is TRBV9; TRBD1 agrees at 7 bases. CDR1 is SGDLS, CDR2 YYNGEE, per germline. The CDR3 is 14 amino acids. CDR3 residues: CACSVGQDTDTQYF. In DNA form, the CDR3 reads TGTGCCTGCAGCGTCGGACAGGACACAGATACGCAGTATTTT. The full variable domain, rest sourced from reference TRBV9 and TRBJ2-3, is DSGVTQTPKHLITATGQRVTLRCSPRSGDLSVYWYQQSLDQGLQFLIQYYNGEERAKGNILERFSAQQFPDLHSELNLSSLELGDSALYFCACSVGQDTDTQYFGPGTRLTVL.

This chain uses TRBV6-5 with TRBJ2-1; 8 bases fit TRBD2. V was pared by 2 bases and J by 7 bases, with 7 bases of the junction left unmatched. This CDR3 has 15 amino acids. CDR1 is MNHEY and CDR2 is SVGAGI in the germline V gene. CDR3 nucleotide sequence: TGTGCCAGCAGTTACGAGAGCGGGAGAGGGAATGAGCAGTTCTTC. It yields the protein CASSYESGRGNEQFF.

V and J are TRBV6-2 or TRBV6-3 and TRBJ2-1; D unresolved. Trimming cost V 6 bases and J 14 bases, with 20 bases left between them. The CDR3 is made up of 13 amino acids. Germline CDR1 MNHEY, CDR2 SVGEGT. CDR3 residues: CASRTPSRTVEFF. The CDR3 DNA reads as TGTGCCAGCAGGACTCCATCCCGGACGGTGGAGTTCTTC.

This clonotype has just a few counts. The CDR3 coding sequence is TGTGCCATCGGTTGGCGGGAGAACCAAGAGACCCAGTACTTC. Residues: CAIGWRENQETQYF. The chain links TRBV10-3 to TRBJ2-5; 7 bases are shared with TRBD2. Germline assignment: CDR1 ENHRY and CDR2 SYGVKD. The J segment lost 0 bases and the V segment lost 8 bases, leaving 6 bases of the junction unmatched. The CDR3 is made up of 14 amino acids.

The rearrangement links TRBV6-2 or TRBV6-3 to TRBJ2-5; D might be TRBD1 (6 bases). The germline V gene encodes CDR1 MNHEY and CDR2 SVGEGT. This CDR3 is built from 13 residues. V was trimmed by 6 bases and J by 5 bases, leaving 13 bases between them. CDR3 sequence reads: CASSYTGRETQYF. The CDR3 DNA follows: TGTGCCAGCAGCTATACAGGGCGGGAGACCCAGTACTTC.

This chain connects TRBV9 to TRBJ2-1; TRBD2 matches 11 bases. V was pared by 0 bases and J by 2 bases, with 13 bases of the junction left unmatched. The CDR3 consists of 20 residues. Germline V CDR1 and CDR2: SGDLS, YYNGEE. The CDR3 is CASSVVRLAGHHRTYNEQFF. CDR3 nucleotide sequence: TGTGCCAGCAGCGTAGTGCGACTAGCGGGACACCATCGCACCTACAATGAGCAGTTCTTC.

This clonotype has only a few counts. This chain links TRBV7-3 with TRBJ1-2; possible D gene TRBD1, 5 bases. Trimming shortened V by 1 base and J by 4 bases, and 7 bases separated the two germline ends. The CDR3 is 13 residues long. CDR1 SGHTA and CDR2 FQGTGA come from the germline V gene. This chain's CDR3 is CASSLSRAYGYTF. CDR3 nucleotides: TGTGCCAGCAGCTTAAGCAGGGCCTATGGCTACACCTTC.

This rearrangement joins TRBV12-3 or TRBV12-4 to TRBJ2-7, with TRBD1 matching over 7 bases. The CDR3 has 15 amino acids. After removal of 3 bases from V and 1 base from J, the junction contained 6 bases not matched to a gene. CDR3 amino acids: CASSFPGTASYEQYF. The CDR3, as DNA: TGTGCCAGCAGTTTTCCCGGGACAGCTTCCTACGAGCAGTACTTC.